This T cell receptor beta chain was obtained from a study of blood T cell repertoires in COVID-19. Study in general: COVID-19 samples collected from the United States, Italy and Spain covered acute and convalescent phases. Sample material is recorded as cDNA or gDNA derived from T cells, B-cell-depleted T cells, or PBMCs.

The CDR3 runs to 12 residues. Trimming shortened V by 0 bases and J by 7 bases, and 6 bases separated the two germline ends. The V gene's germline CDR1 is LGHDT and CDR2 YNNKEL (reference sequence). Using immunoSEQ multiplex PCR, the repertoire was profiled, and TCRdb retains in-frame clones only, with some absent. The sample lists about 52,000 clones; roughly nine tenths were seen once. The clonotype was recovered from a human donor with active COVID-19. The donor label of this sample is uncertain. Specimen: peripheral blood. V and J are TRBV3-1 (or the pseudogene TRBV3-2) and TRBJ1-1; no reliable D call. Written as DNA, the CDR3 is TGTGCCAGCAGCCAAGAAGCAGGTGAAGCTTTCTTT. The encoded protein is CASSQEAGEAFF.